This T cell receptor beta chain was found in a study of blood T cell repertoires in COVID-19. Overall study: T cells, B-cell-depleted T cells, or PBMCs supplied cDNA or gDNA.

This clone was seen once. In the same sample, other DNA sequences code for this CDR3. Germline-derived CDR1 and CDR2 are SGHRS and YFSETQ. Trimming shortened V by 4 bases and J by 1 base, and 12 bases separated the two germline ends. The CDR3 has 16 amino acids. Data came from immunoSEQ multiplex PCR; TCRdb stores just in-frame clones and leaves some out. The sample consists of approximately 270,000 clones, 70% to 90% of them appearing once. Sequencing was done on a sample of peripheral blood. The TCR originated in a woman in her sixties or seventies with acute or convalescent COVID-19. The chain joins TRBV5-1 to TRBJ1-6, with D possibly being TRBD1 (5 bases). CDR3 residues: CASSRGGQSYNSPLHF. For the CDR3, the DNA is TGCGCCAGCAGCAGGGGAGGCCAATCCTATAATTCACCCCTCCACTTT.